This passage covers 14 T cell receptor beta chains from one sample sequenced in a study of T-cell memory formation after mild COVID-19. TCRdb reprocessed the 5' RACE reads with MiXCR, giving one entry per CDR3 protein. The sample records approximately 340,000 distinct CDR3 sequences, around 15% being singletons. The sequenced sample was PBMCs or a T cell subset sorted from them (not recorded which). The receptor set was obtained from a man aged 18-30 years who had mild COVID-19 (a few samples of this study predate the infection). Cell type and time point are not known.

This clonotype was seen only a few times. J is TRBJ2-1 and V is TRBV15; D is ambiguous. Germline V gene sequence: CDR1 LNHNV, CDR2 YYDKDF (reference sequence). The CDR3 has 12 amino acids. Trimming cost V 1 base and J 7 bases, with 5 bases left between them. CDR3 protein: CATSRVKNEQFF. The CDR3 bases are TGTGCCACCAGCAGAGTTAAAAATGAGCAGTTCTTC.

In this sample, this clonotype turned up many times. The rearrangement links TRBV7-9 to TRBJ2-7; 9 nucleotides align to TRBD1. CDR1 is SEHNR, CDR2 FQNEAQ, per germline (reference sequence). Trimming cost V 5 bases and J 4 bases; bases outside gene matches: 3. The CDR3 is 13 amino acids. In nucleotides, the CDR3 is TGTGCCAGCAGCGGACAGGGGAAATACGAGCAGTACGTC. Translated, it gives CASSGQGKYEQYV.

This clonotype was seen at least ten times. The chain combines TRBV20-1 with TRBJ2-2; 10 nucleotides agree with TRBD1. The CDR3 runs to 15 residues. J lost 10 bases, V lost 3 bases, and 11 bases had no gene match. Germline CDR1 and CDR2: DFQATT and SNEGSKA (reference sequence). CDR3 coding DNA: TGCAGTGCTAGGGGGGCGGGACAGGGGAGTGAGGAGCTGTTTTTT. Residues: CSARGAGQGSEELFF.

This chain links TRBV12-5 with TRBJ2-3; D is possibly TRBD1 (6 bases). Per germline, CDR1 LGHNT and CDR2 FRNRAP. Trimming left V 2 bases short and J 9 bases short, with 12 bases between. The CDR3 extends over 13 amino acids. As DNA, the CDR3 is TGTGCTAGTGGTTTGACAAACAGGGACACGCAGTATTTT. It codes for CASGLTNRDTQYF.

This chain joins TRBV15 and TRBJ2-5; no clear D. Trimming pared 0 bases from V and 5 bases from J, leaving 4 bases between. CDR3 size: 12 residues. The germline gives CDR1 LNHNV, CDR2 YYDKDF (reference sequence). The CDR3 spells CATSRDKETQYF. The DNA for the CDR3 is TGTGCCACCAGCAGAGATAAGGAGACCCAGTACTTC. Variable domain in full (rest from reference TRBV15 and TRBJ2-5): DAMVIQNPRYQVTQFGKPVTLSCSQTLNHNVMYWYQQKSSQAPKLLFHYYDKDFNNEADTPDNFQSRRPNTSFCFLDIRSPGLGDTAMYLCATSRDKETQYFGPGTRLLVL.

This clonotype has ten or more counts. The gene calls are TRBV2 and TRBJ2-2; D is unclear. Germline CDR1 reads SNHLY; CDR2 reads FYNNEI. The CDR3 is 15 amino acids. V lost 8 bases and J lost 0, with 13 bases in between. The CDR3 is CASSLGSANTGELFF. DNA of the CDR3: TGTGCCAGCTCTTTGGGCAGCGCGAACACCGGGGAGCTGTTTTTT.

Here the CDR3 reads CASSIRRSRNSPLHF. Here the CDR3 DNA reads TGTGCCAGCAGTATTCGGAGATCTAGGAATTCACCCCTCCACTTT. The chain couples TRBV12-3 or TRBV12-4 to TRBJ1-6; D unresolved. The CDR3 consists of 15 residues. With 5 bases removed from V and 7 bases from J, the gap between germline ends came to 15 bases.

The chain links TRBV5-4 to TRBJ2-2; D call uncertain. Germline V gives CDR1 SGHNT, CDR2 YYREEE (reference sequence). This CDR3 comprises 13 residues. V was cut by 0 bases and J by 6 bases, with 6 bases left in between. CDR3 DNA sequence: TGTGCCAGCAGCTTGGAGGACCCCGGGGAGCTGTTTTTT. As protein: CASSLEDPGELFF. Full variable domain (missing parts from reference TRBV5-4 and TRBJ2-2): ETGVTQSPTHLIKTRGQQVTLRCSSQSGHNTVSWYQQALGQGPQFIFQYYREEENGRGNFPPRFSGLQFPNYSSELNVNALELDDSALYLCASSLEDPGELFFGEGSRLTVL.

This clonotype was seen just once. The genes are TRBV7-2 and TRBJ2-5; weak D call: TRBD2 (7 bases). CDR3 length equals 21 residues. V was pared by 11 bases and J by 6 bases, with 43 bases between. CDR1 and CDR2 (germline): SGHTA, FQGNSA. In DNA, the CDR3 is TGTGCCGCAGTAGGGGCCCCGCCGACAGTAAGGGGGGGGCCGAGTCGGAAGACCCAGTACTTC. This sequence encodes CAAVGAPPTVRGGPSRKTQYF.

This clonotype was counted at least ten times. The genes are TRBV13 and TRBJ1-2; possible D gene TRBD1, 5 bases. CDR1 and CDR2 from the germline V gene are PRHDT and FYEKMQ (reference sequence). The CDR3 contains 13 residues. V lost 5 bases and J 8 bases, leaving 15 bases between the germline ends. In DNA form, the CDR3 reads TGTGCCAGCAGCCGAGCGCAGGGTGGCGGCTACACCTTC. This codes for CASSRAQGGGYTF. The entire variable domain, with the rest obtained from reference TRBV13 and TRBJ1-2, is as follows: AAGVIQSPRHLIKEKRETATLKCYPIPRHDTVYWYQQGPGQDPQFLISFYEKMQSDKGSIPDRFSAQQFSDYHSELNMSSLELGDSALYFCASSRAQGGGYTFGSGTRLTVV.

The chain is built from TRBV4-1 and TRBJ2-5, with 7 nucleotides matching TRBD2. Losses at the gene ends were 3 bases for V and 5 bases for J; bases not matched to a gene: 12. The CDR3 extends over 16 amino acids. Germline V gene lookup returns CDR1 MGHRA and CDR2 YSYEKL. CDR3 nucleotides: TGCGCCAGCAGCCAGGTCCCGTCGAGGGGAGGGGAGACCCAGTACTTC. This gives the protein CASSQVPSRGGETQYF.

The chain carries TRBV4-2 and TRBJ1-1; D is uncertain. This CDR3 is built from 15 residues. Trimming removed 1 base at V and 3 bases at J, with 12 bases between. Per germline, CDR1 LGHNA and CDR2 YNFKEQ. DNA for the CDR3: TGTGCCAGCAGCCAAGGGGCTCGGGAGGACACTGAAGCTTTCTTT. It specifies CASSQGAREDTEAFF.

This clonotype turned up a few times. The rearrangement joins TRBV7-2 to TRBJ1-6; D is undetermined. The V and J ends lost 5 bases and 8 bases respectively, with 13 bases between them. This CDR3 has 14 amino acids. Germline V CDR1 and CDR2: SGHTA, FQGNSA. Here the CDR3 reads CASSRDQDYSPLHF. The CDR3 DNA reads as TGTGCCAGCAGCCGTGATCAAGACTATTCACCCCTCCACTTT.

This clonotype was found a few times. As DNA, the CDR3 is TGCGCCAGCAGCGGCACAGGGGAGCAGATTGAAGCTTTCTTT. Translating it yields CASSGTGEQIEAFF. V and J are TRBV5-1 and TRBJ1-1, with 7 bases aligning to TRBD1. Trimming took 4 bases from V and 7 from J; bases not matched to a gene: 10. The CDR3 sequence is 14 residues long. Germline V gene data show CDR1 as SGHRS and CDR2 as YFSETQ.